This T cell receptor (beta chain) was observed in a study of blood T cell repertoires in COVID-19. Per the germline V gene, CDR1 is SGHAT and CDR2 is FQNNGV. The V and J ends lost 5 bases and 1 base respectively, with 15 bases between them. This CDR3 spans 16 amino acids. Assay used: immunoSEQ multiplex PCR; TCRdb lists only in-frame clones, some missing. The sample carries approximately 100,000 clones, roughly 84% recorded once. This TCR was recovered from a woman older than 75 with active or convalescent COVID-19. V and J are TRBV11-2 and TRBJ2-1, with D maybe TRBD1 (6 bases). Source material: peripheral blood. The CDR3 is CASSLIRGWSYNEQFF. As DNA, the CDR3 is TGTGCCAGCAGCCTTATCAGGGGTTGGTCCTACAATGAGCAGTTCTTC. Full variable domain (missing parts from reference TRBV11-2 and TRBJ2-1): EAGVAQSPRYKIIEKRQSVAFWCNPISGHATLYWYQQILGQGPKLLIQFQNNGVVDDSQLPKDRFSAERLKGVDSTLKIQPAKLEDSAVYLCASSLIRGWSYNEQFFGPGTRLTVL.